Each of the 30 T cell receptor beta chains below was sequenced from the same sample in a study of cytomegalovirus exposure and HLA in healthy donors (dated by TCRdb to 2016 to 2017). The method was the immunoSEQ multiplex PCR assay. For the multiplex PCR, a mixture combining 60 forward primers for TCR Vbeta segments and 13 reverse primers for TCR Jbeta segments was used. Not all clones reach the TCRdb copy of this immuneACCESS table, which keeps in-frame sequences only. Checked studies attribute under half of the gap to unresolved V genes and leave the rest unexplained. This sample lists 150,000 to 200,000 clones; 75% to 85% were detected once. Roughly 6.5% of the sample lies in the top ten. Specimen: PBMCs. All receptors derive from a man aged 45-65 years in good health and CMV-seropositive.

The J gene is TRBJ1-2, the V gene TRBV7-9; the D gene is possibly TRBD1 (6 bases). The germline gives CDR1 SEHNR, CDR2 FQNEAQ (reference sequence). V lost 6 bases and J lost 4, with 18 bases in between. This CDR3 has 15 amino acids. CDR3 amino acids: CASRDPGRGVYGYTF. DNA of the CDR3: TGTGCCAGCAGGGACCCGGGCAGGGGTGTCTATGGCTACACCTTC.

V gene TRBV14 combines with J gene TRBJ2-5; TRBD2 matches 7 bases. Germline V gene sequence: CDR1 SGHDN, CDR2 FVKESK. With V trimmed by 4 bases and J by 7 bases, 6 bases remained unmatched. This CDR3 comprises 13 residues. The CDR3 region is CASSPSGRGTQYF. The CDR3, as DNA: TGTGCCAGCAGCCCCTCTGGGAGGGGGACCCAGTACTTC.

As for this clone: Other DNA variants within this sample encode the same CDR3. The chain couples TRBV2 to TRBJ2-1, with TRBD2 identical over 9 bases. The CDR3 loop spans 13 amino acids. Germline values: CDR1 SNHLY, CDR2 FYNNEI. The ends lost 3 bases at V and 7 bases at J; junction bases unmatched: 1. The CDR3 DNA sequence: TGTGCCAGCAGTGAGGCGGGGGGGAATGAGCAGTTCTTC. It translates to CASSEAGGNEQFF.

The rearrangement joins TRBV7-3 to TRBJ2-3; 7 bases are shared with TRBD1. The trim removed 5 bases at V and 1 base at J, leaving 12 bases unmatched. The CDR3 is 17 amino acids. CDR1 and CDR2 from the germline V gene are SGHTA and FQGTGA. Here the CDR3 DNA reads TGTGCCAGCAGCCAGCTCCCTTCCGGACAGGGCACAGATACGCAGTATTTT. Translating gives CASSQLPSGQGTDTQYF.

The chain combines TRBV11-2 with TRBJ2-1; D uncertain. Trimming shortened V by 5 bases and J by 10 bases, and 9 bases separated the two germline ends. Germline CDR1 is SGHAT and CDR2 is FQNNGV. The CDR3 is made up of 11 amino acids. The CDR3 DNA follows: TGTGCCAGCAGCAACCCGCAGGAGCAGTTCTTC. Translating it yields CASSNPQEQFF.

The chain couples TRBV6-4 to TRBJ2-5, with 7 bases aligning to TRBD2. The CDR3 has 14 amino acids. Losses at the gene ends were 4 bases for V and 5 bases for J; bases not matched to a gene: 7. The V gene's germline CDR1 is MRHNA and CDR2 SNTAGT. This CDR3 is CASSVLACWETQYF. The CDR3, as DNA: TGTGCCAGCAGTGTACTAGCGTGCTGGGAGACCCAGTACTTC.

This chain connects TRBV5-1 to TRBJ2-7, with D possibly matching TRBD2 (5 bases). Germline CDR1 SGHRS, CDR2 YFSETQ. The CDR3 loop spans 14 amino acids. V dropped 4 bases and J dropped 2 bases, with 13 bases sitting between them. CDR3 in amino acids: CASSAGEGPYEQYF. The DNA for the CDR3 is TGCGCCAGCAGCGCTGGAGAGGGCCCCTACGAGCAGTACTTC.

For this clone: At the DNA level, this CDR3 is encoded by other sequences in the same sample as well. This sequence joins TRBV9 and TRBJ2-3; perhaps TRBD2 as D (5 bases). V gave up 0 bases and J gave up 1 base, with 9 bases separating them. Germline loops: CDR1 SGDLS, CDR2 YYNGEE. The CDR3 is 15 amino acids. For the CDR3, the DNA is TGTGCCAGCAGCGTAGGTCTAGCTGGCACAGATACGCAGTATTTT. Protein: CASSVGLAGTDTQYF.

The V and J genes are TRBV6-6 and TRBJ1-2, with a possible D match to TRBD1 (5 bases). The V gene's germline CDR1 is MNHNY and CDR2 SVGAGI (reference sequence). The V end lost 5 bases, the J end lost 4 bases, and 17 bases lay between the germline ends. The CDR3 spans 15 residues. The DNA for the CDR3 is TGTGCCAGCAGTCCCGATCGGGGGGTGCGCTATGGCTACACCTTC. Translating gives CASSPDRGVRYGYTF.

The rearrangement joins TRBV7-9 to TRBJ1-3; D perhaps matches TRBD1 (5 bases). Trimming pared 4 bases from V and 4 bases from J, leaving 20 bases between. Germline CDR1 SEHNR, CDR2 FQNEAQ (reference sequence). The CDR3 consists of 17 residues. The CDR3 sequence: CASSSLPAGQGGNTIYF. The CDR3 DNA follows: TGTGCCAGCAGCTCCCTCCCCGCAGGGCAAGGAGGAAACACCATATATTTT. The complete variable domain, with remaining parts taken from reference TRBV7-9 and TRBJ1-3, reads DTGVSQNPRHKITKRGQNVTFRCDPISEHNRLYWYRQTLGQGPEFLTYFQNEAQLEKSRLLSDRFSAERPKGSFSTLEIQRTEQGDSAMYLCASSSLPAGQGGNTIYFGEGSWLTVV.

This clone was observed many times. V usage is TRBV6-1 and J usage is TRBJ1-1, with 8 bases identical to TRBD1. V gave up 6 bases and J gave up 6 bases; unmatched junction bases: 0. The CDR3 sequence is 11 residues long. CDR1 is MNHNS, CDR2 SASEGT, per germline. The DNA of the CDR3 is TGTGCCAGCAGGGGACAGGCTGAAGCTTTCTTT. This translates into CASRGQAEAFF.

The CDR3 sequence: CASSQHSGGPPYNEQFF. The CDR3 DNA follows: TGCGCCAGCAGCCAGCACTCGGGGGGGCCCCCCTACAATGAGCAGTTCTTC. The genes are TRBV4-1 and TRBJ2-1; 8 nucleotides agree with TRBD2. J lost 2 bases, V lost 3 bases, and 9 bases had no gene match. CDR1 is MGHRA and CDR2 is YSYEKL in the germline V gene. This CDR3 is 17 amino acids long.

The chain couples TRBV27 to TRBJ2-5; perhaps TRBD1 as D (5 bases). The CDR3 totals 13 residues. The ends were cut back, 3 bases at V and 5 bases at J, with 10 bases in the middle. Germline V CDR1 and CDR2: MNHEY, SMNVEV (reference sequence). The CDR3 reads CASSFQAGETQYF. CDR3 nucleotides: TGTGCCAGCAGTTTCCAGGCAGGGGAGACCCAGTACTTC.

This clone has only a few counts. CDR3 sequence (DNA): TGTGCCTGGAGTGAGGGCAGGGCAGAAGCTTTCTTT. It is translated as CAWSEGRAEAFF. This chain joins TRBV30 and TRBJ1-1; D perhaps matches TRBD1 (5 bases). This CDR3 is built from 12 residues. Germline CDR1 GTSNPN, CDR2 SVGIG (reference sequence). The V end lost 1 base, the J end lost 8 bases, and 11 bases lay between the germline ends.

The gene calls are TRBV2 and TRBJ2-2, with D possibly TRBD1 on 5 matching bases. This CDR3 comprises 17 residues. With 1 base removed from V and 0 bases from J, the gap between germline ends came to 12 bases. Germline lookup yields CDR1 SNHLY and CDR2 FYNNEI. This CDR3 reads CASSEVQGTTNTGELFF. CDR3 nucleotides: TGTGCCAGCAGTGAAGTGCAGGGAACGACGAACACCGGGGAGCTGTTTTTT.

The chain carries TRBV7-9 and TRBJ1-1; D not resolved. Germline values: CDR1 SEHNR, CDR2 FQNEAQ (reference sequence). This CDR3 spans 12 amino acids. The V end lost 6 bases, the J end lost 9 bases, and 14 bases lay between the germline ends. CDR3 bases: TGTGCCAGCAGTTATACCCCGGTCCAAGCTTTCTTT. Encoded protein: CASSYTPVQAFF.

The V gene is TRBV9, the J gene TRBJ2-3; 7 bases agree with TRBD2. After removal of 5 bases from V and 3 bases from J, the junction contained 3 bases not matched to a gene. CDR1 and CDR2 from the germline V gene are SGDLS and YYNGEE. CDR3 length: 13 residues. CDR3: CASRRAGTDTQYF. As DNA, the CDR3 is TGTGCCAGCAGACGAGCGGGAACAGATACGCAGTATTTT. The whole variable domain, filled in from reference TRBV9 and TRBJ2-3, reads DSGVTQTPKHLITATGQRVTLRCSPRSGDLSVYWYQQSLDQGLQFLIQYYNGEERAKGNILERFSAQQFPDLHSELNLSSLELGDSALYFCASRRAGTDTQYFGPGTRLTVL.

Worth noting for this clone: The sample contains more than one DNA sequence encoding this CDR3. V gene TRBV5-1 combines with J gene TRBJ2-7; tentatively, D is TRBD1 (6 bases). V lost 2 bases and J lost 4, with 7 bases in between. The CDR3 has 12 amino acids. The germline V gene encodes CDR1 SGHRS and CDR2 YFSETQ. CDR3 DNA sequence: TGCGCCAGCAGCTTAGGACAGTACGAGCAGTACTTC. As protein: CASSLGQYEQYF.

This chain connects TRBV27 to TRBJ2-7; a weak D match, TRBD2 (5 bases). Germline lookup yields CDR1 MNHEY and CDR2 SMNVEV (reference sequence). V lost 2 bases and J 3 bases, leaving 14 bases between the germline ends. The CDR3 length is 15 residues. The CDR3 reads CASSLGSNGGYEQYF. The CDR3, as DNA: TGTGCCAGCAGTTTAGGGTCCAACGGAGGCTACGAGCAGTACTTC.

To note about this clone: Sequence at one end of the junction differs from germline and may be a read error. This chain connects TRBV5-1 to TRBJ1-5; 7 bases match TRBD1. There are 18 residues in the CDR3. Germline V gene sequence: CDR1 SGHRS, CDR2 YFSETQ. The DNA for the CDR3 is TGCGCCAGCAGTTTGGGGGTTACAGGGGAAAGGGGCAATCAGCCCCAGCATTTT. Amino acid sequence: CASSLGVTGERGNQPQHF.

The V call is TRBV5-1, the J call TRBJ2-7; 7 nucleotides align to TRBD1. This CDR3 is 15 amino acids long. The ends lost 0 bases at V and 0 bases at J; junction bases unmatched: 3. Germline-derived CDR1 and CDR2 are SGHRS and YFSETQ. The CDR3, as DNA: TGCGCCAGCAGCTTGGGGACAGGAGTCTCCTACGAGCAGTACGTC. Amino acid sequence: CASSLGTGVSYEQYV.

There are a few counts of this clone. This chain connects TRBV5-4 to TRBJ1-1; D not resolved. Germline assignment: CDR1 SGHNT and CDR2 YYREEE (reference sequence). The CDR3 has 12 amino acids. Trimming removed 3 bases from V and 0 bases from J, with 3 bases in between. The DNA for the CDR3 is TGTGCCAGCAGCTATATGAACACTGAAGCTTTCTTT. Amino acids: CASSYMNTEAFF.

Only one count was recorded for this clone. The chain is built from TRBV10-1 and TRBJ2-5; D ambiguous. The V gene lost 4 bases and the J gene lost 7 bases, with 13 bases spanning the gap. CDR1 is WNHNN and CDR2 is SYGVQD in the germline V gene (reference sequence). CDR3 length: 13 residues. CDR3: CASSAVTTGTQYF. DNA of the CDR3: TGCGCCAGCAGTGCGGTCACTACGGGGACCCAGTACTTC.

The chain uses TRBV6-1 and TRBJ2-2; 8 bases agree with TRBD1. From germline, CDR1 is MNHNS and CDR2 SASEGT. The V and J ends lost 6 bases and 4 bases, in that order; junction bases with no gene match: 4. The CDR3 is 14 amino acids. The CDR3 sequence is CASRDRGGTGELFF. The CDR3 DNA sequence: TGTGCCAGCAGAGACAGGGGTGGCACCGGGGAGCTGTTTTTT.

This clone was seen only a few times. The CDR3 loop reads CASTGGKIADTQYF. For the CDR3, the DNA is TGTGCCAGCACTGGGGGCAAGATTGCAGATACGCAGTATTTT. The rearrangement links TRBV27 to TRBJ2-3; possibly TRBD1 for D (6 bases). Germline CDR1 reads MNHEY; CDR2 reads SMNVEV (reference sequence). V lost 7 bases and J lost 4, with 15 bases in between. This CDR3 region has 14 residues.

This chain uses TRBV15 with TRBJ2-5; tentatively, D is TRBD1 (5 bases). Per the germline V gene, CDR1 is LNHNV and CDR2 is YYDKDF (reference sequence). V was cut by 4 bases and J by 2 bases, with 14 bases left in between. The CDR3 extends over 15 amino acids. The CDR3 reads CATSTNRNRQETQYF. In DNA form, the CDR3 reads TGTGCCACCAGCACGAACAGGAACCGGCAAGAGACCCAGTACTTC.

The V call is TRBV27, the J call TRBJ1-5, with TRBD1 as a possible D gene (5 bases). Trimming shortened V by 5 bases and J by 3 bases, and 8 bases separated the two germline ends. CDR3 length equals 13 residues. Germline assignment: CDR1 MNHEY and CDR2 SMNVEV (reference sequence). The CDR3 nucleotides read TGTGCCAGCAGTGGGGCGGACAATCAGCCCCAGCATTTT. It codes for CASSGADNQPQHF.

This clone was recorded only once. J is TRBJ1-1 and V is TRBV11-2, with a weak D call TRBD1 (6 bases). Germline lookup yields CDR1 SGHAT and CDR2 FQNNGV. There are 12 residues in the CDR3. Trimming took off 5 bases at V and 12 bases at J, with 16 bases between the two ends. The CDR3 DNA reads as TGTGCCAGCAGCCCGGTGGGGGCGCGGACTTTCTTT. Translated: CASSPVGARTFF.

This chain joins TRBV10-2 and TRBJ2-3, with 12 bases identical to TRBD2. The CDR3 consists of 15 residues. Germline V gene data show CDR1 as WSHSY and CDR2 as SAAADI. Unmatched junction bases numbered 6, after V lost 6 bases and J lost 5 bases. CDR3 DNA: TGCGCCAGCAGCCCCGGACTAGCGGGACTAGATACGCAGTATTTT. It specifies CASSPGLAGLDTQYF.

The CDR3 DNA reads TGCAGCGTTAGCAGGGTTGGCTACACCTTC. Translation: CSVSRVGYTF. The J gene is TRBJ1-2, the V gene TRBV29-1; D might be TRBD1 (5 bases). With 5 bases removed from V and 7 bases from J, the gap between germline ends came to 8 bases. The CDR3 sequence is 10 residues long. Germline V gives CDR1 SQVTM, CDR2 ANQGSEA.